A selection of T cell receptor beta chains follows, all from one sample in a study of Ad26.COV2.S vaccination and SARS-CoV-2 variants. Profiled with immunoSEQ multiplex PCR; TCRdb holds only in-frame clones, not every one. The profile shows just over 350,000 clones, about 85% of them singletons. The material was peripheral blood, obtained in a trial of Ad26.COV2.S vaccine versus placebo. These receptors were taken from a person between 18 and 60 years old who received the Ad26.COV2.S COVID-19 vaccine or a placebo. Both conserved end residues are part of each CDR3. D genes are given only for firm matches. Clone sizes are given selectively: once, few, many, or a class where the clone is expanded.

>TRBJ1-3|TRBV10-3|-|-
CAISELAASGNTIYF
TGTGCCATCAGTGAGTTGGCAGCCTCTGGAAACACCATATATTTT
>TRBJ1-1|TRBV15|-|TRBD1
CATSRSTGGMNTEAFF
TGTGCCACCAGCAGATCGACAGGGGGGATGAACACTGAAGCTTTCTTT
>TRBJ1-5|TRBV7-2|-|-
CASSLGPEIHF
TGTGCCAGCAGCTTAGGCCCCGAAATACATTTT
>TRBJ2-1|TRBV5-1|-|TRBD2
CASSLIPALAGVGNEQFF
TGCGCCAGCAGCCTGATTCCCGCGCTAGCGGGAGTAGGCAATGAGCAGTTCTTC
>TRBJ1-3|TRBV6-5|-|-
CASMRVSGNTIYF
TGTGCCAGCATGAGAGTCTCTGGAAACACCATATATTTT
>TRBJ2-5|TRBV12-3/TRBV12-4|-|-
CASSFQGPETQYF
TGTGCCAGCAGTTTCCAGGGTCCAGAGACCCAGTACTTC
>TRBJ2-1|TRBV5-1|-|TRBD2
CASSLRLADNEQFF
TGCGCCAGCAGCTTGAGACTAGCGGACAATGAGCAGTTCTTC
>TRBJ2-5|TRBV19|-|TRBD2
CASSAWGLAEQETQYF
TGTGCCAGTAGTGCATGGGGACTAGCGGAACAAGAGACCCAGTACTTC
>TRBJ2-7|TRBV18|-|-
CASSLQRGSYEQYF
TGTGCCAGCTCCCTACAACGAGGGAGCTACGAGCAGTACTTC
>TRBJ2-2|TRBV28|-|TRBD1
CANRTGTGVVGELFF
TGTGCCAACCGAACCGGGACAGGGGTAGTCGGGGAGCTGTTTTTT
>TRBJ1-1|TRBV10-2|-|-
CASRSGGSLFEAFF
TGCGCCAGCCGATCTGGGGGGAGTCTTTTTGAAGCTTTCTTT
>TRBJ1-2|TRBV27|-|TRBD1
CASSFRDRPLGGYTF
TGTGCCAGCAGTTTCAGGGACAGGCCCCTAGGCGGCTACACCTTC
>TRBJ1-1|TRBV19|-|-
CASSIGSNMATEAFF
TGTGCCAGTAGTATAGGGTCTAATATGGCCACTGAAGCTTTCTTT
>TRBJ2-4|TRBV3-1/TRBV3-2|-|-
CASSQGVPDIQYF
TGTGCCAGCAGCCAAGGGGTCCCAGACATTCAGTACTTC
>TRBJ2-5|TRBV9|-|-
CASSVGGVQETQYF
TGTGCCAGCAGCGTAGGGGGTGTACAAGAGACCCAGTACTTC
>TRBJ1-5|TRBV3-1/TRBV3-2|many|-
CASSQDLGLGNQPQHF
TGTGCCAGCAGCCAAGATTTGGGGCTGGGGAATCAGCCCCAGCATTTT
>TRBJ2-1|TRBV5-1|-|-
CASSLGQGLFSYNEQFF
TGCGCCAGCAGCCTCGGACAGGGACTATTCTCCTACAATGAGCAGTTCTTC
>TRBJ1-1|TRBV6-2/TRBV6-3|-|-
CASSYPPDRGTEAFF
TGTGCCAGCAGTTACCCCCCGGACAGAGGGACTGAAGCTTTCTTT
>TRBJ1-4|TRBV29-1|once|-
CSVFGQGEKLFF
TGCAGCGTTTTCGGCCAGGGTGAAAAACTGTTTTTT
>TRBJ2-3|TRBV30|-|TRBD2
CAWSRGGGSDTQYF
TGTGCCTGGAGTCGCGGGGGGGGTTCAGATACGCAGTATTTT
>TRBJ1-2|TRBV6-5|few|TRBD1
CASSWDRSNYGYTF
TGTGCCAGCAGTTGGGACAGGAGTAACTATGGCTACACCTTC
>TRBJ2-3|TRBV19|-|TRBD2
CASSPTGGDTQYF
TGTGCCAGTAGTCCAACGGGGGGAGATACGCAGTATTTT
>TRBJ1-2|TRBV12-3/TRBV12-4|-|-
CASSHRNGYTF
TGTGCCAGCAGTCACCGGAATGGCTACACCTTC
>TRBJ1-2|TRBV27|once|-
CASSFRGSHHGYTF
TGTGCCAGCAGTTTTAGGGGATCCCACCATGGCTACACCTTC
>TRBJ1-2|TRBV27|-|-
CASSRLQGERGYTF
TGTGCCAGCAGTAGATTGCAGGGAGAGAGGGGCTACACCTTC
>TRBJ1-1|TRBV6-1|-|-
CASSSGQGETEAFF
TGTGCCAGCAGCTCCGGACAAGGGGAGACTGAAGCTTTCTTT
>TRBJ2-3|TRBV7-2|-|TRBD2
CASSPSGYTDTQYF
TGTGCCAGCAGCCCTAGCGGGTACACAGATACGCAGTATTTT
>TRBJ1-2|TRBV13|-|TRBD1
CASSSLATGISGYTF
TGTGCCAGCAGCTCCCTGGCGACAGGGATTTCCGGCTACACCTTC
>TRBJ2-3|TRBV6-1|-|-
CANSEGTLRTDTQYF
TGTGCCAACAGTGAAGGGACTCTCCGCACAGATACGCAGTATTTT
>TRBJ2-1|TRBV5-1|-|-
CASNPMSEMYNEQFF
TGCGCCAGCAACCCGATGTCAGAAATGTACAATGAGCAGTTCTTC
>TRBJ2-1|TRBV5-1|-|-
CASRTTGTYNEQFF
TGCGCCAGCAGAACAACCGGGACCTACAATGAGCAGTTCTTC
>TRBJ1-5|TRBV7-2|few|-
CASSLFNQPQHF
TGTGCCAGCAGCTTATTCAATCAGCCCCAGCATTTT
>TRBJ2-7|TRBV10-3|-|-
CAISELRGRGEQYF
TGTGCCATCAGTGAATTGCGGGGTCGGGGCGAGCAGTACTTC
>TRBJ2-3|TRBV6-5|-|-
CASGGARNTDTQYF
TGTGCCAGCGGGGGGGCTAGAAACACAGATACGCAGTATTTT
>TRBJ1-6|TRBV30|-|-
CAWRPGHWNSPLHF
TGTGCCTGGAGACCGGGGCACTGGAATTCACCCCTCCACTTT
>TRBJ1-1|TRBV19|-|TRBD1
CASSTNRMRVGRGSEAFF
TGTGCCAGTAGTACAAATCGGATGAGGGTGGGCAGGGGGTCTGAAGCTTTCTTT
>TRBJ2-7|TRBV4-2|-|TRBD1
CASSLGTANYEQYF
TGTGCCAGCAGCCTGGGGACAGCTAACTACGAGCAGTACTTC
>TRBJ2-1|TRBV7-9|-|-
CASSPSSRDEQFF
TGTGCCAGCAGTCCATCTTCGCGGGATGAGCAGTTCTTC
>TRBJ2-7|TRBV3-1/TRBV3-2|-|TRBD2
CASSQRSGEGQYF
TGTGCCAGCAGCCAACGGAGTGGGGAGGGGCAGTACTTC
>TRBJ2-5|TRBV6-5|-|TRBD2
CASSFGLAGAQETQYF
TGTGCCAGCAGTTTCGGCCTAGCGGGGGCCCAAGAGACCCAGTACTTC
>TRBJ1-6|TRBV6-2/TRBV6-3|-|-
CASSSSAGYSPLHF
TGTGCCAGCAGCAGTTCGGCAGGTTATTCACCCCTCCACTTT
>TRBJ2-7|TRBV11-2|many|TRBD1
CASSELRGRRNEQYF
TGTGCCAGCAGCGAACTCAGGGGGCGAAGGAACGAGCAGTACTTC
>TRBJ2-2|TRBV11-2|-|-
CASSLHRGVEAGELFF
TGTGCCAGCAGCTTACACCGCGGGGTAGAGGCGGGGGAGCTGTTTTTT
>TRBJ2-7|TRBV5-1|-|TRBD2
CASSAGTSGNYEQYF
TGCGCCAGCAGCGCCGGGACTAGCGGCAACTACGAGCAGTACTTC
>TRBJ1-4|TRBV30|-|-
CAWTWPGTRGLSEKLFF
TGTGCCTGGACTTGGCCCGGGACAAGGGGCTTAAGCGAAAAACTGTTTTTT
>TRBJ2-3|TRBV23-1|-|-
CASSQMTKADTQYF
TGCGCCAGCAGTCAAATGACTAAAGCAGATACGCAGTATTTT
>TRBJ2-4|TRBV7-2|-|TRBD1
CASSLTGGGKNIQYF
TGTGCCAGCAGCTTAACAGGGGGCGGCAAAAACATTCAGTACTTC
>TRBJ1-5|TRBV19|-|TRBD1
CATKTQGGRNQPQHF
TGTGCCACCAAAACCCAGGGGGGCCGCAATCAGCCCCAGCATTTT
>TRBJ1-6|TRBV3-1/TRBV3-2|-|-
CASSQGQNNSPLHF
TGTGCCAGCAGCCAAGGACAGAATAATTCACCCCTCCACTTT
>TRBJ2-2|TRBV5-8|-|-
CASSLGPGFYTGELFF
TGTGCCAGCAGCCTAGGGCCGGGTTTTTACACCGGGGAGCTGTTTTTT
>TRBJ2-3|TRBV7-9|-|-
CAVGGRSLADTQYF
TGTGCCGTAGGGGGTAGAAGTCTGGCAGATACGCAGTATTTT
>TRBJ1-6|TRBV25-1|-|-
CASSEFRADYNSPLHF
TGTGCCAGCAGTGAATTTCGGGCGGACTATAATTCACCCCTCCACTTT
>TRBJ2-7|TRBV6-4|-|TRBD1
CASSAGTGGSYEQYF
TGTGCCAGCAGTGCCGGGACAGGGGGCTCCTACGAGCAGTACTTC
>TRBJ1-3|TRBV7-9|many|-
CASSLVASLREYSGNTIYF
TGTGCCAGCAGCTTAGTCGCCTCGCTGAGGGAATACTCTGGAAACACCATATATTTT
>TRBJ1-5|TRBV24-1|-|TRBD1
CATSGGWNQPQHF
TGTGCCACCTCAGGGGGTTGGAATCAGCCCCAGCATTTT
>TRBJ1-4|TRBV3-1/TRBV3-2|-|-
CASSQGWAEKLFF
TGTGCCAGCAGCCAAGGGTGGGCCGAAAAACTGTTTTTT
>TRBJ1-5|TRBV6-2/TRBV6-3|few|TRBD1
CASSYSGQREPQHF
TGTGCCAGCAGTTATTCGGGACAGCGGGAGCCCCAGCATTTT
>TRBJ1-1|TRBV30|-|TRBD1
CAWGRQGSTEAFF
TGTGCCTGGGGAAGACAGGGGAGCACTGAAGCTTTCTTT
>TRBJ2-7|TRBV18|once|-
CASSFSGGNYEQYF
TGTGCCAGCTCATTTAGCGGAGGAAACTACGAGCAGTACTTC